These 28 T cell receptor beta chains originate from one sample sequenced in a study of beta chain features in type 1 diabetes. Expressed TCRB transcripts were sequenced, since all the RNA that had been isolated was reverse transcribed. Here immunoSEQ multiplex PCR was the method, and the copy in TCRdb shows in-frame clones only, minus some. The repertoire holds about 360,000 clones, with over 9.5% as singletons. Sequenced input: naive CD4+ T cells from blood. These receptors all stem from a man aged 18 to 29 in good health.

A few counts support this clone. The chain has TRBV5-1 and TRBJ2-7; D is possibly TRBD1 (5 bases). Germline V gene sequence: CDR1 SGHRS, CDR2 YFSETQ. This CDR3 comprises 13 residues. V lost 4 bases, J lost 2 bases, and 10 bases lay in between. The CDR3 DNA is TGCGCCAGCAGCCGCCTAGGGGCCTACGAGCAGTACTTC. It is translated as CASSRLGAYEQYF.

The sample holds a few counts of this clone. This chain joins TRBV14 and TRBJ2-6; no clear D. The CDR3 length is 17 residues. Trimming pared 2 bases from V and 5 bases from J, leaving 16 bases between. Germline V gene sequence: CDR1 SGHDN, CDR2 FVKESK. CDR3 in amino acids: CASSQRPRLFRANVLTF. CDR3 nucleotide sequence: TGTGCCAGCAGCCAACGTCCCAGACTCTTTAGGGCCAACGTCCTGACTTTC. The full variable domain, with the rest looked up from reference TRBV14 and TRBJ2-6, is EAGVTQFPSHSVIEKGQTVTLRCDPISGHDNLYWYRRVMGKEIKFLLHFVKESKQDESGMPNNRFLAERTGGTYSTLKVQPAELEDSGVYFCASSQRPRLFRANVLTFGAGSRLTVL.

V usage is TRBV6-5 and J usage is TRBJ1-5, with D unclear. The length of the CDR3 is 15 residues. V was shortened by 7 bases and J by 5 bases, with 18 bases between the two germline ends. CDR1 is MNHEY and CDR2 is SVGAGI in the germline V gene. CDR3 sequence reads: CASKSKYPPDQPQHF. In nucleotides, the CDR3 is TGTGCCAGCAAAAGTAAATATCCCCCGGATCAGCCCCAGCATTTT.

There are a few counts of this clone. The chain uses TRBV28 and TRBJ1-5; 8 bases line up with TRBD1. The length of the CDR3 is 16 residues. Germline V CDR1 and CDR2: MDHEN, SYDVKM. J gave up 2 bases and V 6 bases, and 9 bases lay outside the gene matches. CDR3 DNA sequence: TGTGCCAGCAGAGAAGCCCCGGGACAGGGCAATCAGCCCCAGCATTTT. Encoded protein: CASREAPGQGNQPQHF.

The chain joins TRBV29-1 to TRBJ2-1; 9 positions agree with TRBD1. There are 14 residues in the CDR3. V lost 6 bases, J lost 5 bases, and 8 bases stayed unmatched. Germline values: CDR1 SQVTM, CDR2 ANQGSEA. CDR3 amino acids: CSVNRGRRDNEQFF. In nucleotides, the CDR3 is TGCAGCGTGAACAGGGGGCGGAGGGACAATGAGCAGTTCTTC.

This clone was counted a few times. The chain uses TRBV6-5 and TRBJ2-5, with D tentatively TRBD2 (5 bases). The CDR3 is 13 residues long. Looked up from germline, CDR1 is MNHEY and CDR2 is SVGAGI. V was clipped by 4 bases and J by 2 bases, with 8 bases between them. Written as DNA, the CDR3 is TGTGCCAGCAGTTGGACTCGTCAAGAGACCCAGTACTTC. Translating gives CASSWTRQETQYF.

The chain is built from TRBV5-1 and TRBJ1-1; D possibly corresponds to TRBD1 (5 bases). CDR1 is SGHRS and CDR2 is YFSETQ in the germline V gene. This CDR3 spans 14 amino acids. V lost 2 bases, J lost 4 bases, and 12 bases lay in between. The CDR3 coding sequence is TGCGCCAGCAGCTTTTTTTTCGGGGGCACTGAAGCTTTCTTT. This gives the protein CASSFFFGGTEAFF.

This clone was seen a handful of times. The chain joins TRBV11-1 to TRBJ1-2, with D possibly TRBD1 on 5 matching bases. The CDR3 has 13 amino acids. Germline-derived CDR1 and CDR2 are SGHAT and FQDESV (reference sequence). The V and J ends lost 4 bases and 2 bases respectively, with 8 bases between them. The CDR3 loop is CASSSDTNYGYTF. The CDR3 DNA sequence: TGTGCCAGCAGCTCGGACACGAACTATGGCTACACCTTC.

The V call is TRBV6-1, the J call TRBJ1-2; the D is unclear. This CDR3 comprises 8 residues. Germline V gives CDR1 MNHNS, CDR2 SASEGT. V lost 11 bases and J 7 bases, leaving 5 bases between the germline ends. For the CDR3, the DNA is TGTGCCCCAGTTGGCTACACCTTC. Protein sequence: CAPVGYTF.

This clone has a handful of counts. The chain uses TRBV7-8 and TRBJ2-5; D ambiguous. V was pared by 1 base and J by 1 base, with 4 bases between. Germline V gives CDR1 SGHVS, CDR2 FQNEAQ. CDR3 length equals 13 residues. In nucleotides, the CDR3 is TGTGCCAGCAGCTTAGGGCTCCAAGAGACCCAGTACTTC. Translated: CASSLGLQETQYF.

This clone has just a few counts. The chain joins TRBV28 to TRBJ2-1, with 9 bases lining up with TRBD2. This CDR3 contains 11 residues. V dropped 6 bases and J dropped 13; count of bases not matched to a gene: 4. Germline assignment: CDR1 MDHEN and CDR2 SYDVKM. CDR3 region: CASRRLADQFF. CDR3 bases: TGTGCCAGCAGAAGACTAGCGGACCAGTTCTTC.

The CDR3 bases are TGCGCCAGCAGCCTAGAAACAACTAATGAAAAACTGTTTTTT. Encoded protein: CASSLETTNEKLFF. The gene calls are TRBV5-1 and TRBJ1-4; D is ambiguous. There are 14 residues in the CDR3. The germline gives CDR1 SGHRS, CDR2 YFSETQ. Trimming cost V 4 bases and J 0 bases, with 7 bases left between them.

The chain employs TRBV4-2 and TRBJ1-4; no reliable D call. Trimming pared 0 bases from V and 8 bases from J, leaving 7 bases between. The germline gives CDR1 LGHNA, CDR2 YNFKEQ. The CDR3 is 13 residues long. CDR3 loop: CASSQEGREKLFF. As DNA, the CDR3 is TGTGCCAGCAGCCAAGAGGGCAGGGAAAAACTGTTTTTT.

The J gene is TRBJ2-1, the V gene TRBV4-1, with D perhaps TRBD2 (6 bases). The CDR3 contains 16 residues. The germline CDR1 and CDR2 sequences are MGHRA and YSYEKL. V was cut by 3 bases and J by 0 bases, with 12 bases left in between. The CDR3 loop is CASSQTSPSSYNEQFF. The CDR3 bases are TGCGCCAGCAGCCAGACTAGTCCCAGCTCCTACAATGAGCAGTTCTTC.

The rearrangement joins TRBV30 to TRBJ2-3; 7 nucleotides align to TRBD1. The junction had 5 bases not matched to a gene; V was cut back by 3 bases and J by 5 bases. The CDR3 runs 13 residues. Germline CDR1 is GTSNPN and CDR2 is SVGIG (reference sequence). CDR3 nucleotides: TGTGCCTGGAGGAGGGGGCTCGGAGATACGCAGTATTTT. It encodes CAWRRGLGDTQYF.

V usage is TRBV7-9 and J usage is TRBJ2-6; D is unresolved. The V and J ends lost 9 bases and 4 bases respectively, with 13 bases between them. CDR1 and CDR2 (germline): SEHNR, FQNEAQ (reference sequence). The CDR3 is made up of 14 amino acids. The CDR3 region is CARERVSGANVLTF. CDR3 nucleotide sequence: TGTGCCAGAGAACGGGTGTCGGGGGCCAACGTCCTGACTTTC.

The sample holds a few counts of this clone. This sequence joins TRBV7-2 and TRBJ2-3; 7 bases fit TRBD1. Germline trimming cut 5 bases from V and 15 bases from J; bases unmatched to any gene: 14. The CDR3 contains 13 residues. Germline V gene lookup returns CDR1 SGHTA and CDR2 FQGNSA. Here the CDR3 DNA reads TGTGCCAGCAGCCCGACAGGGCCGATTGCGTTCTATTTT. This gives the protein CASSPTGPIAFYF.

The chain is built from TRBV4-2 and TRBJ2-6; tentatively, D is TRBD2 (6 bases). Trimming removed 0 bases at V and 0 bases at J, with 18 bases between. CDR1 LGHNA and CDR2 YNFKEQ come from the germline V gene. There are 20 residues in the CDR3. In nucleotides, the CDR3 is TGTGCCAGCAGCCAAGAGAGGGCTAGCGCAGAGAGCTCTGGGGCCAACGTCCTGACTTTC. Encoded protein: CASSQERASAESSGANVLTF.

This CDR3 is CASSPPPGGNSPLHF. CDR3 DNA: TGTGCCAGCTCACCACCCCCAGGGGGCAATTCACCCCTCCACTTT. The chain recombines TRBV18 with TRBJ1-6, with 8 bases identical to TRBD1. This CDR3 spans 15 amino acids. Unmatched junction bases numbered 2, after V lost 0 bases and J lost 7 bases. Germline V gene data show CDR1 as KGHSH and CDR2 as LQKENI. Combining the CDR3 with reference TRBV18 and TRBJ1-6 gives the whole variable domain NAGVMQNPRHLVRRRGQEARLRCSPMKGHSHVYWYRQLPEEGLKFMVYLQKENIIDESGMPKERFSAEFPKEGPSILRIQQVVRGDSAAYFCASSPPPGGNSPLHFGNGTRLTVT.

The chain is built from TRBV20-1 and TRBJ2-7; maybe TRBD1 (6 bases). Germline CDR1 reads DFQATT; CDR2 reads SNEGSKA (reference sequence). The CDR3 is 11 amino acids. Trimming left V 5 bases short and J 4 bases short, with 9 bases between. CDR3 amino acids: CSAQDRYEQYF. For the CDR3, the DNA is TGCAGTGCTCAGGACAGATACGAGCAGTACTTC.

The CDR3 region is CASSLGDRVRGNEQFF. The CDR3 nucleotides are TGTGCCAGCAGCTTAGGGGACAGGGTTCGCGGGAATGAGCAGTTCTTC. The chain couples TRBV11-2 to TRBJ2-1, with 9 bases fitting TRBD1. V was pared by 1 base and J by 7 bases, with 8 bases of the junction left unmatched. The CDR3 has 16 amino acids. Germline loops: CDR1 SGHAT, CDR2 FQNNGV.

The chain has TRBV6-6 and TRBJ1-1; unclear D gene. V dropped 0 bases and J dropped 4 bases, with 6 bases sitting between them. Germline V gene data show CDR1 as MNHNY and CDR2 as SVGAGI (reference sequence). The length of the CDR3 is 13 residues. The CDR3: CASSYSVSTEAFF. The CDR3, as DNA: TGTGCCAGCAGTTACTCGGTGAGCACTGAAGCTTTCTTT.

The genes are TRBV28 and TRBJ2-4; a possible D gene is TRBD1 (5 bases). V was cut by 2 bases and J by 0 bases, with 8 bases left in between. The CDR3 has 15 residues. The germline CDR1 and CDR2 sequences are MDHEN and SYDVKM. The CDR3 DNA sequence: TGTGCCAGCAGTTTAACAGGCGTAGCCAAAAACATTCAGTACTTC. Protein product: CASSLTGVAKNIQYF.

The CDR3 coding sequence is TGCGCCAGCAGCCCCGGCGTTGGAGACTTAAACTATGGCTACACCTTC. Translation: CASSPGVGDLNYGYTF. This chain joins TRBV5-1 and TRBJ1-2; unclear D gene. CDR3 size: 16 residues. Germline V lookup: CDR1 SGHRS, CDR2 YFSETQ. Trimming cost V 4 bases and J 2 bases, with 18 bases left between them.

The chain has TRBV9 and TRBJ2-1; 8 nucleotides match TRBD2. CDR3 length: 16 amino acids. The V and J ends lost 7 bases and 5 bases, in that order; junction bases with no gene match: 14. Germline V gene lookup returns CDR1 SGDLS and CDR2 YYNGEE. The CDR3 coding sequence is TGTGCCAGCCGACCCTTCCAGCGGGGGACGAACAATGAGCAGTTCTTC. Translating gives CASRPFQRGTNNEQFF. Supplemented by reference TRBV9 and TRBJ2-1, the full variable domain reads DSGVTQTPKHLITATGQRVTLRCSPRSGDLSVYWYQQSLDQGLQFLIQYYNGEERAKGNILERFSAQQFPDLHSELNLSSLELGDSALYFCASRPFQRGTNNEQFFGPGTRLTVL.

This clone showed up just a few times. V usage is TRBV7-2 and J usage is TRBJ2-1, with 8 positions matching TRBD1. The V gene's germline CDR1 is SGHTA and CDR2 FQGNSA. The CDR3 contains 15 residues. V gave up 4 bases and J gave up 5 bases; unmatched junction bases: 7. CDR3 amino acids: CASSSSRTGHNEQFF. Written as DNA, the CDR3 is TGTGCCAGCAGCTCATCTCGGACAGGGCACAATGAGCAGTTCTTC.

J is TRBJ2-5 and V is TRBV7-2; 13 bases fit TRBD2. Germline V CDR1 and CDR2: SGHTA, FQGNSA. The V and J ends lost 4 bases and 4 bases, in that order; junction bases with no gene match: 9. This CDR3 is built from 17 residues. CDR3 amino acids: CASSSNLLAGGRETQYF. The CDR3, as DNA: TGTGCCAGCAGCTCTAATCTACTAGCGGGGGGGCGAGAGACCCAGTACTTC.

This clone was observed a handful of times. This chain joins TRBV10-3 and TRBJ1-1, with 9 positions matching TRBD1. The J segment lost 1 base and the V segment lost 7 bases, leaving 4 bases of the junction unmatched. Germline lookup yields CDR1 ENHRY and CDR2 SYGVKD. This CDR3 has 14 residues. CDR3 nucleotide sequence: TGTGCCATCACCGAGGACAGGGGGAACACTGAAGCTTTCTTT. Translation: CAITEDRGNTEAFF.